This TCR beta chain appears in the sequencing data of a study of blood T cell repertoires in COVID-19. Across the whole study: The United States, Italy and Spain provided the acute and convalescent COVID-19 samples.

The V segment lost 4 bases and the J segment 7 bases; nucleotides outside the gene matches: 4. The CDR3 totals 15 residues. Germline CDR1 and CDR2: KGHSH and LQKENI. In the source study's methods: Reference gene primer amplification in the assay estimated nucleated cell counts. Sequencing was performed with immunoSEQ multiplex PCR; in TCRdb, only in-frame clones are kept and a portion is missing. D and trimming were read from the DNA, whereas the V and J calls and clone size are those reported in that table. This sample carries approximately 190,000 clones, approximately 84% of them seen once, and the ten largest clones take 6.9%.

This sequence was found in a human donor with acute or convalescent COVID-19. The donor label of this sample is uncertain. Material: peripheral blood. The chain recombines TRBV18 with TRBJ2-1; TRBD2 aligns across 13 bases. CDR3 amino acids: CASSLGLAGANEQFF. Written as DNA, the CDR3 is TGTGCCAGCTCACTAGGACTAGCGGGAGCTAATGAGCAGTTCTTC.